This T cell receptor beta chain was documented in a study of T cell responses to AZD1222 COVID-19 vaccine. Whole-study results and caveats: Vaccination with two AZD1222 doses was followed by a rise in Spike-specific TCR breadth and depth. CD4 TCRs associated with vaccination spanned spike, dominating at 160-218 and 743-854. Only six or seven AZD1222 recipients tested seropositive at baseline.

Germline CDR1 SGHTS, CDR2 YDEGEE. Trimming stripped 0 bases from V and 2 bases from J, with 14 bases between. The CDR3 is made up of 17 amino acids. This clone was seen a few times. Its antigen is unidentified. Assay used: immunoSEQ multiplex PCR; TCRdb lists only in-frame clones, some missing. The repertoire holds under 200,000 clones, with over 70% as singletons. The sequence came from an adult in good health. This sample comprised peripheral blood, obtained on day 0 of MenACWY control vaccination. The rearrangement links TRBV5-8 to TRBJ1-4, with a tentative D call TRBD1 (5 bases). In DNA form, the CDR3 reads TGTGCCAGCAGCTTGGGAATGGGGCAGGGTACTAATGAAAAACTGTTTTTT. Translated, it gives CASSLGMGQGTNEKLFF.